These 21 T cell receptor beta chains were sequenced from one sample in a study of blood T cell repertoires in COVID-19. Clones were sequenced by immunoSEQ multiplex PCR, and TCRdb holds only the in-frame ones, with some missing. The data contain about 52,000 clones, around 82% of them seen just once; the ten biggest clones take up over 20%. The sequenced sample was peripheral blood. These receptor sequences come from a woman aged 80 or over with COVID-19, enrolled during active disease.

CDR3 sequence (DNA): TGTGCCAGTAACAGGGGATATGGCTACACCTTC. This gives the protein CASNRGYGYTF. V and J are TRBV6-5 and TRBJ1-2; TRBD1 aligns across 7 bases. Trimming took 9 bases from V and 5 from J; bases not matched to a gene: 3. This CDR3 is 11 amino acids long. Germline V gene lookup returns CDR1 MNHEY and CDR2 SVGAGI.

This clone was counted only a few times. The CDR3 coding sequence is TGTGCCAGCAGTAAGGACAGGGGGACTTATGGCTACACCTTC. Translation gives CASSKDRGTYGYTF. This chain connects TRBV6-2 or TRBV6-3 to TRBJ1-2; 10 bases align to TRBD1. The CDR3 runs 14 residues. After removal of 5 bases from V and 5 bases from J, the junction contained 5 bases not matched to a gene. Per the germline V gene, CDR1 is MNHEY and CDR2 is SVGEGT.

With respect to this clone: Mismatch with germline at one junction end may stem from a read error. The chain combines TRBV6-5 with TRBJ1-3, with 7 bases fitting TRBD1. The CDR3 runs 15 residues. Germline V gene lookup returns CDR1 MNHEY and CDR2 SVGAGI. The CDR3 sequence: CASSYKGASVNTIYF. Here the CDR3 DNA reads TGTGCCAGCAGTTACAAGGGGGCCTCTGTAAACACCATATATTTT.

This clone was picked up one time. The CDR3 DNA is TGTGCCAGCAGCCTCGGGACAGCCTATGGCTACACCTTC. Residues: CASSLGTAYGYTF. The chain carries TRBV11-2 and TRBJ1-2; TRBD1 aligns across 7 bases. After removal of 5 bases from V and 4 bases from J, the junction contained 4 bases not matched to a gene. The CDR3 runs 13 residues. Germline CDR1 and CDR2: SGHAT and FQNNGV.

The chain has TRBV3-1 (or the pseudogene TRBV3-2) and TRBJ2-6; a weak D match, TRBD1 (6 bases). Trimming removed 4 bases at V and 3 bases at J, with 13 bases between. Germline values: CDR1 LGHDT, CDR2 YNNKEL (reference sequence). This CDR3 contains 16 residues. CDR3 in amino acids: CASSLRDRRGANVLTF. CDR3 sequence (DNA): TGTGCCAGCAGCCTTCGCGACAGGCGTGGGGCCAACGTCCTGACTTTC.

The genes are TRBV6-5 and TRBJ2-1, with TRBD1 matching over 8 bases. The CDR3 length is 16 residues. Looked up from germline, CDR1 is MNHEY and CDR2 is SVGAGI. J gave up 4 bases and V 2 bases, and 7 bases lay outside the gene matches. CDR3 nucleotides: TGTGCCAGCAGTTACGCCTCCGGGACAGGATACAATGAGCAGTTCTTC. Amino acids: CASSYASGTGYNEQFF.

The chain is built from TRBV3-1 (or the pseudogene TRBV3-2) and TRBJ1-1; tentatively, D is TRBD1 (6 bases). V was clipped by 0 bases and J by 9 bases, with 8 bases between them. The CDR3 loop spans 12 amino acids. Germline V gene sequence: CDR1 LGHDT, CDR2 YNNKEL (reference sequence). This CDR3 reads CASSQETGKAFF. The CDR3 DNA is TGTGCCAGCAGCCAAGAAACAGGGAAAGCTTTCTTT.

The V call is TRBV18, the J call TRBJ1-2; D is uncertain. The germline gives CDR1 KGHSH, CDR2 LQKENI. Trimming removed 6 bases from V and 4 bases from J, with 12 bases in between. CDR3 length: 13 amino acids. The CDR3: CASSEGSAYGYTF. The DNA for the CDR3 is TGTGCCAGCTCTGAAGGGAGTGCCTATGGCTACACCTTC.

CDR3 sequence (DNA): TGTGCCAGCAGCTTGGGTAGTGCTTTCAATCAGCCCCAGCATTTT. Its translation: CASSLGSAFNQPQHF. The chain joins TRBV5-5 to TRBJ1-5; D gene ambiguous. The CDR3 is made up of 15 amino acids. Trimming removed 0 bases at V and 3 bases at J, with 10 bases between. Germline-derived CDR1 and CDR2 are SGHKS and YYEKEE (reference sequence).

The chain is built from TRBV14 and TRBJ2-1; no definite D call. This CDR3 has 13 amino acids. V lost 3 bases and J lost 6, with 9 bases in between. Germline V gene data show CDR1 as SGHDN and CDR2 as FVKESK. This CDR3 reads CASSHFLGNEQFF. The CDR3 DNA reads TGTGCCAGCAGCCACTTTCTAGGCAATGAGCAGTTCTTC.

The rearrangement links TRBV2 to TRBJ1-2; no reliable D call. V lost 2 bases and J lost 4, with 8 bases in between. CDR1 and CDR2 from the germline V gene are SNHLY and FYNNEI. This CDR3 has 13 amino acids. DNA for the CDR3: TGTGCCAGCAGTGAACTTCCCAGCTATGGCTACACCTTC. Protein product: CASSELPSYGYTF.

This chain links TRBV7-9 with TRBJ1-1, with D perhaps TRBD1 (5 bases). The CDR3 loop spans 14 amino acids. V lost 5 bases to trimming and J lost 5 bases, with 15 bases between them. Germline CDR1 and CDR2: SEHNR and FQNEAQ (reference sequence). DNA for the CDR3: TGTGCCAGCAGCGTCAGGGTTCGGGTAACTGAAGCTTTCTTT. This sequence encodes CASSVRVRVTEAFF.

The chain has TRBV28 and TRBJ1-5, with TRBD1 as a possible D gene (6 bases). The CDR3 has 18 residues. V lost 4 bases to trimming and J lost 0 bases, with 19 bases between them. Germline CDR1 MDHEN, CDR2 SYDVKM. The CDR3 loop reads CASSSRDTSFRSNQPQHF. CDR3 DNA sequence: TGTGCCAGCAGTTCCCGGGACACCAGTTTTCGTAGCAATCAGCCCCAGCATTTT.

This clone came up a few times. The V call is TRBV7-9, the J call TRBJ2-3; D might be TRBD2 (6 bases). CDR3 length: 19 residues. V was trimmed by 4 bases and J by 6 bases, leaving 29 bases between them. Germline assignment: CDR1 SEHNR and CDR2 FQNEAQ (reference sequence). Written as DNA, the CDR3 is TGTGCCAGCAGCTATTTAAGGGCCGGGGGATTGATCGCGGCGGATACGCAGTATTTT. It is translated as CASSYLRAGGLIAADTQYF. The whole variable domain, filled in from reference TRBV7-9 and TRBJ2-3, reads DTGVSQNPRHKITKRGQNVTFRCDPISEHNRLYWYRQTLGQGPEFLTYFQNEAQLEKSRLLSDRFSAERPKGSFSTLEIQRTEQGDSAMYLCASSYLRAGGLIAADTQYFGPGTRLTVL.

The V gene is TRBV6-5, the J gene TRBJ2-2; tentatively, D is TRBD1 (6 bases). The CDR3 sequence is 15 residues long. The V end was cut by 6 bases, the J end by 1 base, with 12 bases between. The germline gives CDR1 MNHEY, CDR2 SVGAGI. The CDR3 nucleotides are TGTGCCAGCAGCCCCTCCAGGGGGAACACCGGGGAGCTGTTTTTT. It codes for CASSPSRGNTGELFF.

The V gene is TRBV7-9, the J gene TRBJ2-7; D gene uncertain. Deletions cut 4 bases from V and 3 bases from J, with 13 bases between. CDR1 is SEHNR and CDR2 is FQNEAQ in the germline V gene (reference sequence). This CDR3 has 14 amino acids. The CDR3 sequence is CASSSQAANYEQYF. The CDR3 DNA reads as TGTGCCAGCAGCTCCCAGGCCGCAAACTACGAGCAGTACTTC.

V usage is TRBV11-3 and J usage is TRBJ2-1; 8 nucleotides match TRBD2. Looked up from germline, CDR1 is SGHNT and CDR2 is YENEEA. With V trimmed by 5 bases and J by 4 bases, 10 bases remained unmatched. The CDR3 is 16 residues long. The CDR3 reads CASSGRSGRGYNEQFF. CDR3 DNA: TGTGCCAGCAGCGGGCGGAGCGGGAGAGGTTACAATGAGCAGTTCTTC.

The V gene is TRBV18, the J gene TRBJ1-2, with TRBD1 identical over 9 bases. V lost 2 bases, J lost 7 bases, and 5 bases stayed unmatched. This CDR3 contains 14 residues. The germline gives CDR1 KGHSH, CDR2 LQKENI. This CDR3 is CASSPSGTGSGYTF. In DNA, the CDR3 is TGTGCCAGCTCACCATCCGGGACAGGGTCTGGCTACACCTTC.

This chain joins TRBV7-9 and TRBJ1-1, with 12 positions matching TRBD1. V was pared by 5 bases and J by 4 bases, with 8 bases of the junction left unmatched. Germline CDR1 and CDR2: SEHNR and FQNEAQ (reference sequence). The CDR3 contains 16 residues. The DNA of the CDR3 is TGTGCCAGCAGCGCGGGACAGGGGGCGCGGGTCACTGAAGCTTTCTTT. Its protein product is CASSAGQGARVTEAFF.

The CDR3: CASSFQGGGTGELFF. The DNA of the CDR3 is TGTGCCAGCAGCTTTCAGGGGGGAGGCACCGGGGAGCTGTTTTTT. J is TRBJ2-2 and V is TRBV7-6; maybe TRBD1 (7 bases). Germline V gene sequence: CDR1 SGHVS, CDR2 FNYEAQ. CDR3 length: 15 residues. Trimming left V 3 bases short and J 4 bases short, with 12 bases between. Looking up the rest from reference TRBV7-6 and TRBJ2-2 gives the full variable domain: GAGVSQSPRYKVTKRGQDVALRCDPISGHVSLYWYRQALGQGPEFLTYFNYEAQQDKSGLPNDRFSAERPEGSISTLTIQRTEQRDSAMYRCASSFQGGGTGELFFGEGSRLTVL.

This chain connects TRBV19 to TRBJ1-5; no firm D call. Trimming took 5 bases from V and 0 from J, leaving 11 bases between them. The CDR3 runs to 15 residues. Per the germline V gene, CDR1 is LNHDA and CDR2 is SQIVND (reference sequence). The DNA for the CDR3 is TGTGCCAGTAGTTTTACAGTTTATAGCAATCAGCCCCAGCATTTT. Translation: CASSFTVYSNQPQHF.